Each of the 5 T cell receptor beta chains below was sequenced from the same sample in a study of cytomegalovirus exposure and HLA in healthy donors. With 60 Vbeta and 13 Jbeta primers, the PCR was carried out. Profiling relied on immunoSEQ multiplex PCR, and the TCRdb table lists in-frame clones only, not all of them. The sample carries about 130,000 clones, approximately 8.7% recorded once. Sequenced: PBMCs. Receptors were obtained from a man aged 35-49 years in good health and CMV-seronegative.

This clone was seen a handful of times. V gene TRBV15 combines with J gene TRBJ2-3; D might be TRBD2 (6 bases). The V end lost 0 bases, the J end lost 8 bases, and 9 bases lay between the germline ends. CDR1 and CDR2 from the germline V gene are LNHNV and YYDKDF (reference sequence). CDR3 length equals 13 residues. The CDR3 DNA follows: TGTGCCACCAGCAGAGATATGGGGGGTACGCAGTATTTT. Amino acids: CATSRDMGGTQYF.

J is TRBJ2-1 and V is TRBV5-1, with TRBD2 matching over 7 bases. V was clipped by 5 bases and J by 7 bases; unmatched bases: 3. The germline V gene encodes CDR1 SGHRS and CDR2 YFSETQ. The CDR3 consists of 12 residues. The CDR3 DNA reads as TGCGCCAGCAGATACGGGAGGAATGAGCAGTTCTTC. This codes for CASRYGRNEQFF.

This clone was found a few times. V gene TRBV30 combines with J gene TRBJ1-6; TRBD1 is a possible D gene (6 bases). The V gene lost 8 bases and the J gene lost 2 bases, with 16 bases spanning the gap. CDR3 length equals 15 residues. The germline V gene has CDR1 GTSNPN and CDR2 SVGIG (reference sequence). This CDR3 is CATPPRGTYNSPLHF. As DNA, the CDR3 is TGTGCCACACCTCCCAGGGGAACCTATAATTCACCCCTCCACTTT.

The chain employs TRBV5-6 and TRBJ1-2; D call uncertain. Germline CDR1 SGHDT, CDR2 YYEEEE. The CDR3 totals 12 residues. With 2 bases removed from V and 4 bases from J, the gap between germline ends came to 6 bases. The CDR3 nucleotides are TGTGCCAGCAGCTTCCTCTCCTATGGCTACACCTTC. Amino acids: CASSFLSYGYTF.

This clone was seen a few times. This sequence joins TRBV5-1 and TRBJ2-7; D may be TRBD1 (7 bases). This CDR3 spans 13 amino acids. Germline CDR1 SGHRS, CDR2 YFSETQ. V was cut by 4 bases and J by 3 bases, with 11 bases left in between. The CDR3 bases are TGCGCCAGCAGCGCGGGACAGATCTACGAGCAGTACTTC. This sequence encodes CASSAGQIYEQYF.